This T cell receptor beta chain was captured in a study of blood T cell repertoires in COVID-19. Study-wide context: Sites in the United States, Italy and Spain provided acute and convalescent COVID-19 samples.

With V trimmed by 8 bases and J by 2 bases, 10 bases remained unmatched. The CDR3 covers 15 residues. The germline V gene has CDR1 MNHEY and CDR2 SVGAGI. TCRdb keeps only in-frame clones here, not all; method: immunoSEQ multiplex PCR. Found here are 280,000 or so clones, over 85% of them singletons; the top ten hold 2.9%. The sequence was collected from a woman aged 45-59 years who had been exposed to COVID-19. This chain links TRBV6-5 with TRBJ2-7; TRBD2 aligns across 9 bases. Sequenced input: PBMCs or T cells enriched from blood (not recorded which). CDR3 in amino acids: CASSTPAGGAYEQYF. CDR3 in DNA: TGTGCCAGCTCAACCCCAGCGGGGGGAGCCTACGAGCAGTACTTC.